Sequencing of this TCR beta chain was carried out in a study of blood T cell repertoires in COVID-19. Study in general: PBMCs, B-cell-depleted T cells, or T cells were the source of the cDNA or gDNA that made up the material.

The CDR3 has 14 residues. CDR1 is SGHTA, CDR2 FQGNSA, per germline. V was trimmed by 3 bases and J by 8 bases, leaving 13 bases between them. The protocol was immunoSEQ multiplex PCR, while the TCRdb copy is restricted to in-frame clones and leaves out a portion. The table has some 83,000 clones, roughly 84% seen once; the top ten hold roughly 3.5%. This sequence joins TRBV7-2 and TRBJ1-4, with D possibly being TRBD1 (5 bases). Source material: peripheral blood. The sequence was collected from a man over 45 with acute or convalescent COVID-19. CDR3 DNA sequence: TGTGCCAGCAGCTTCCAGGGTTCGGAAGAAAAACTGTTTTTT. Protein sequence: CASSFQGSEEKLFF. Full variable domain (outside the CDR3, taken from reference TRBV7-2 and TRBJ1-4): GAGVSQSPSNKVTEKGKDVELRCDPISGHTALYWYRQSLGQGLEFLIYFQGNSAPDKSGLPSDRFSAERTGGSVSTLTIQRTQQEDSAVYLCASSFQGSEEKLFFGSGTQLSVL.